Here is one TCR beta chain with its context. This record belongs to a study of T-cell memory formation after mild COVID-19. This CDR3 is built from 15 residues. In germline, CDR1 is SEHNR, CDR2 FQNEAQ (reference sequence). V was pared by 2 bases and J by 5 bases, with 6 bases of the junction left unmatched. One entry per CDR3 protein, called by TCRdb with MiXCR from the 5' RACE reads. The sample holds about 100,000 distinct CDR3 sequences, roughly a sixth seen once. The sequenced sample consisted of PBMCs or a T cell subset sorted from them (not recorded which). The receptor was derived from a young man who had mild COVID-19 (a few samples of this study predate the infection). Cell type and time point are not known. V and J are TRBV7-9 and TRBJ2-7; 10 positions match TRBD1. The CDR3: CASSLFRQGADEQYF. The CDR3 DNA reads as TGTGCCAGCAGCTTATTCCGACAGGGGGCTGACGAGCAGTACTTC.